This TCR beta chain was obtained from a study of cytomegalovirus exposure and HLA in healthy donors. This table comes from immunoSEQ multiplex PCR, and its TCRdb copy is limited to in-frame clones, with some not included. This sample has over 100,000 clones; roughly 90% occur once, and the top ten carry about 3.5%. Study-level findings and limits: Cytomegalovirus association was assigned to over 150 TCR beta chains.

Note on this clone: Its specificity is unknown.

A roughly 130-subject validation cohort, separate from the roughly 670-subject first cohort, supplied the donors. This CDR3 comprises 17 residues. Germline CDR1 and CDR2: MDHEN and SYDVKM. Trimming removed 2 bases from V and 2 bases from J, with 17 bases in between. The receptor's source is a young man in good health and CMV-seronegative. J is TRBJ2-3 and V is TRBV28; perhaps TRBD2 as D (5 bases). The sequenced sample consisted of PBMCs. CDR3 coding DNA: TGTGCCAGCAGTTTAGAGTGGAACGGGGATTCCACAGATACGCAGTATTTT. Amino acid sequence: CASSLEWNGDSTDTQYF.